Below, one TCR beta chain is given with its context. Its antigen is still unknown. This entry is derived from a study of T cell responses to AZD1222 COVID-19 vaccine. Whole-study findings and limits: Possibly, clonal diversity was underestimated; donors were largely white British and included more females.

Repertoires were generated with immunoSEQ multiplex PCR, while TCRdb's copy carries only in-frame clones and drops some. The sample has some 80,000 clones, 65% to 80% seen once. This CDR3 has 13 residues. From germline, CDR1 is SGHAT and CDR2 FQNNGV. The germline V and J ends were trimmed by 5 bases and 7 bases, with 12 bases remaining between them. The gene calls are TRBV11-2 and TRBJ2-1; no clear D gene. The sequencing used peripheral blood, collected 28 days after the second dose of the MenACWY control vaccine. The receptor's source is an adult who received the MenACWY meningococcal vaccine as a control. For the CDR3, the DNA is TGTGCCAGCAGCGACAAATCCGGGAATGAGCAGTTCTTC. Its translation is CASSDKSGNEQFF.